The T cell receptor beta chain under discussion was sequenced for a study of blood T cell repertoires in COVID-19. The wider study: Collection of acute and convalescent COVID-19 samples took place in the United States, Italy and Spain. Sources were T cells, B-cell-depleted T cells, or PBMCs; the material itself was cDNA or gDNA.

In the original analysis: Amplification with reference gene primers provided the estimates of nucleated cell counts. Data came from immunoSEQ multiplex PCR; TCRdb stores just in-frame clones and leaves some out. The DNA gave D and trimming, while V, J and clone size come from that table. This table has about 98,000 clones, approximately 72% appearing once. The count of this clone is one. Germline CDR1 and CDR2: SGHRS and YFSETQ. The CDR3 is 17 residues long. V lost 3 bases and J lost 0; bases outside the gene matches: 8. The rearrangement joins TRBV5-1 to TRBJ2-3; 9 bases match TRBD1. The clonotype originates from a man aged 65 to 79 with acute or convalescent COVID-19. Sequenced sample: peripheral blood. CDR3 residues: CASSWMTGTGSTDTQYF. For the CDR3, the DNA is TGCGCCAGCAGCTGGATGACCGGGACAGGGAGCACAGATACGCAGTATTTT.